These 27 T cell receptor beta chains came from one sample sequenced in a study of cytomegalovirus exposure and HLA in healthy donors. In the PCR, 60 Vbeta and 13 Jbeta primers were used. Produced via immunoSEQ multiplex PCR; TCRdb's table is partial and in-frame only. Its clone listing holds fewer than 200,000 clones. Sequencing used PBMCs. These receptor sequences come from a woman aged 55-75 years in good health and CMV-seronegative.

The rearrangement links TRBV6-1 to TRBJ1-1, with 9 bases fitting TRBD1. CDR3 length equals 13 residues. The V and J ends lost 4 bases and 5 bases, in that order; junction bases with no gene match: 2. Germline V gives CDR1 MNHNS, CDR2 SASEGT. The CDR3 DNA follows: TGTGCCAGCAGTGCGACAGGGGGAACTGAAGCTTTCTTT. Protein sequence: CASSATGGTEAFF.

The J gene is TRBJ2-1, the V gene TRBV5-5; 9 bases fit TRBD2. Per germline, CDR1 SGHKS and CDR2 YYEKEE (reference sequence). The CDR3 covers 18 residues. The V segment lost 4 bases and the J segment 3 bases; nucleotides outside the gene matches: 14. CDR3 sequence reads: CASSLRLAAAPYYNEQFF. The CDR3 coding sequence is TGTGCCAGCAGCCTACGACTAGCGGCGGCCCCCTACTACAATGAGCAGTTCTTC.

V gene TRBV5-4 combines with J gene TRBJ1-2, with 7 bases aligning to TRBD1. The trim removed 5 bases at V and 0 bases at J, leaving 7 bases unmatched. The CDR3 is made up of 15 amino acids. Germline-derived CDR1 and CDR2 are SGHNT and YYREEE (reference sequence). The CDR3 is CASRSSGTANYGYTF. DNA for the CDR3: TGTGCCAGCAGGTCCTCCGGGACAGCTAACTATGGCTACACCTTC.

The V call is TRBV14, the J call TRBJ1-3, with D hard to call. The CDR3 spans 15 residues. The germline V and J ends were trimmed by 6 bases and 0 bases, with 12 bases remaining between them. Germline CDR1 and CDR2: SGHDN and FVKESK. The CDR3 region has the DNA TGTGCCAGCAGTCCCGCCTTGAGCTCTGGAAACACCATATATTTT. Amino acids: CASSPALSSGNTIYF.

The rearrangement uses TRBV7-3 and TRBJ2-5; 8 nucleotides agree with TRBD2. Looked up from germline, CDR1 is SGHTA and CDR2 is FQGTGA. There are 15 residues in the CDR3. The V gene end was trimmed by 0 bases and the J gene end by 0 bases; junction bases not matched to a gene: 0. The CDR3 reads CASSLTSGNQETQYF. CDR3 nucleotide sequence: TGTGCCAGCAGCTTAACTAGCGGGAACCAAGAGACCCAGTACTTC.

This chain connects TRBV6-1 to TRBJ2-7; maybe TRBD2 (5 bases). The V gene's germline CDR1 is MNHNS and CDR2 SASEGT. CDR3 size: 15 residues. Trimming cost V 4 bases and J 3 bases, with 16 bases left between them. In DNA, the CDR3 is TGTGCCAGCAGTGCCGGTCGGGGTCCCTACTACGAGCAGTACTTC. Amino acid sequence: CASSAGRGPYYEQYF.

The genes are TRBV11-3 and TRBJ1-1; perhaps TRBD1 as D (6 bases). CDR3 length equals 15 residues. Germline-derived CDR1 and CDR2 are SGHNT and YENEEA. V was trimmed by 2 bases and J by 3 bases, leaving 13 bases between them. CDR3 sequence reads: CASSLLPQGHTEAFF. For the CDR3, the DNA is TGTGCCAGCAGCTTACTACCGCAGGGGCACACTGAAGCTTTCTTT.

The gene calls are TRBV15 and TRBJ2-5, with TRBD1 matching over 7 bases. The CDR3 runs 13 residues. With 6 bases clipped from V and 5 bases from J, the junction kept 6 bases outside the gene matches. CDR1 and CDR2 from the germline V gene are LNHNV and YYDKDF (reference sequence). The CDR3 coding sequence is TGTGCCACCAGGACAGGGAGTCGCGAGACCCAGTACTTC. Its protein product is CATRTGSRETQYF.

The chain joins TRBV5-1 to TRBJ2-5; the D gene is possibly TRBD1 (6 bases). Germline CDR1 is SGHRS and CDR2 is YFSETQ. The CDR3 contains 12 residues. Trimming took off 7 bases at V and 2 bases at J, with 9 bases between the two ends. CDR3 in amino acids: CASRTDQETQYF. DNA of the CDR3: TGCGCCAGCCGGACAGATCAAGAGACCCAGTACTTC.

V usage is TRBV7-9 and J usage is TRBJ1-5; 8 bases fit TRBD1. The CDR3 runs 15 residues. CDR1 and CDR2 from the germline V gene are SEHNR and FQNEAQ (reference sequence). V was clipped by 5 bases and J by 3 bases; unmatched bases: 6. The CDR3 sequence: CASSTGTGLNQPQHF. The CDR3, as DNA: TGTGCCAGCAGCACAGGGACAGGCCTCAATCAGCCCCAGCATTTT.

The chain carries TRBV19 and TRBJ2-1, with 8 positions matching TRBD2. The trim removed 2 bases at V and 3 bases at J, leaving 6 bases unmatched. The CDR3 is 16 amino acids. Germline-derived CDR1 and CDR2 are LNHDA and SQIVND (reference sequence). DNA of the CDR3: TGTGCCAGTAGTATACCCAGCGGGAGTAGCTACAATGAGCAGTTCTTC. This encodes CASSIPSGSSYNEQFF.

This chain connects TRBV5-1 to TRBJ2-2, with D perhaps matching TRBD2 (5 bases). The CDR3 has 15 amino acids. Germline lookup yields CDR1 SGHRS and CDR2 YFSETQ. V lost 0 bases, J lost 2 bases, and 8 bases lay in between. CDR3 nucleotide sequence: TGCGCCAGCAGCTTGGGAGGGAGTAACACCGGGGAGCTGTTTTTT. The encoded protein is CASSLGGSNTGELFF.

CDR3 region: CASSEGREGLYNEQFF. The CDR3 bases are TGTGCCAGCAGTGAAGGAAGGGAGGGTTTGTACAATGAGCAGTTCTTC. The V call is TRBV2, the J call TRBJ2-1, with TRBD2 identical over 7 bases. With V trimmed by 1 base and J by 4 bases, 7 bases remained unmatched. The CDR3 has 16 residues. The germline CDR1 and CDR2 sequences are SNHLY and FYNNEI.

The chain joins TRBV5-1 to TRBJ2-7, with 10 bases matching TRBD1. Germline values: CDR1 SGHRS, CDR2 YFSETQ. This CDR3 has 13 residues. The V and J ends lost 4 bases and 7 bases, in that order; junction bases with no gene match: 5. CDR3 coding DNA: TGCGCCAGCAGCACGGGACAGGGGCAAGAGCAGTACTTC. It codes for CASSTGQGQEQYF.

V usage is TRBV6-6 and J usage is TRBJ2-2; D might be TRBD2 (5 bases). This CDR3 has 13 residues. The germline V and J ends were trimmed by 5 bases and 5 bases, with 9 bases remaining between them. From germline, CDR1 is MNHNY and CDR2 SVGAGI (reference sequence). As DNA, the CDR3 is TGTGCCAGCAGTCATGGCGGGACCGGGGAGCTGTTTTTT. It encodes CASSHGGTGELFF.

V is TRBV5-5 and J is TRBJ2-7, with 7 positions matching TRBD2. Germline loops: CDR1 SGHKS, CDR2 YYEKEE (reference sequence). The CDR3 sequence is 15 residues long. Trimming took 7 bases from V and 0 from J; bases not matched to a gene: 10. CDR3 protein: CASRPAGDTSYEQYF. The CDR3 region has the DNA TGTGCCAGCCGCCCCGCGGGAGATACCTCCTACGAGCAGTACTTC.

The chain joins TRBV6-5 to TRBJ1-2, with 7 positions matching TRBD1. From germline, CDR1 is MNHEY and CDR2 SVGAGI. CDR3 length: 13 amino acids. Trimming took 8 bases from V and 7 from J; bases not matched to a gene: 10. The DNA of the CDR3 is TGTGCCAGCGAGCAACCAGGGGGATTTGGCTACACCTTC. Protein sequence: CASEQPGGFGYTF.

On this clone: This same CDR3 is encoded by further DNA sequences in the sample. The chain combines TRBV4-2 with TRBJ1-2, with D perhaps TRBD1 (5 bases). The CDR3 covers 11 residues. Trimming removed 1 base from V and 8 bases from J, with 5 bases in between. Germline CDR1 and CDR2: LGHNA and YNFKEQ. The CDR3 DNA sequence: TGTGCCAGCAGCCAAGGGGGCGGCTACACCTTC. Protein sequence: CASSQGGGYTF.

The CDR3 DNA sequence: TGTGCCAGCAGCAAAGGGGCGGACAGGGCGAATGGAGATACGCAGTATTTT. Its translation: CASSKGADRANGDTQYF. V gene TRBV21-1 combines with J gene TRBJ2-3; the DNA was not used to check the table's D call, TRBD1. TRBV21-1 counts as a pseudogene. This CDR3 spans 17 amino acids.

In nucleotides, the CDR3 is TGCGCCAGCAGTGAGGCTACAGCGGGGAGGGACACTGAAGCTTTCTTT. It codes for CASSEATAGRDTEAFF. This sequence joins TRBV10-1 and TRBJ1-1; no clear D. The CDR3 extends over 16 amino acids. V was pared by 2 bases and J by 3 bases, with 16 bases between. Germline CDR1 reads WNHNN; CDR2 reads SYGVQD (reference sequence).

The J gene is TRBJ2-1, the V gene TRBV19; tentatively, D is TRBD2 (6 bases). V was shortened by 6 bases and J by 0 bases, with 12 bases between the two germline ends. Germline V gives CDR1 LNHDA, CDR2 SQIVND (reference sequence). This CDR3 contains 15 residues. CDR3 loop: CASRALASSYNEQFF. The DNA of the CDR3 is TGTGCCAGTAGGGCACTAGCATCCTCCTACAATGAGCAGTTCTTC.

This sequence joins TRBV11-2 and TRBJ2-1, with 8 bases aligning to TRBD1. Germline trimming cut 1 base from V and 0 bases from J; bases unmatched to any gene: 2. This CDR3 region has 16 residues. Germline V lookup: CDR1 SGHAT, CDR2 FQNNGV. This chain's CDR3 is CASSLAQGGSYNEQFF. CDR3 DNA sequence: TGTGCCAGCAGCTTAGCACAGGGGGGCTCCTACAATGAGCAGTTCTTC.

The J gene is TRBJ2-5, the V gene TRBV5-1; tentatively, D is TRBD2 (6 bases). This CDR3 contains 15 residues. Trimming stripped 4 bases from V and 5 bases from J, with 18 bases between. Germline lookup yields CDR1 SGHRS and CDR2 YFSETQ. CDR3: CASSREASSGETQYF. Here the CDR3 DNA reads TGCGCCAGCAGCAGGGAGGCCAGTTCAGGGGAGACCCAGTACTTC.

The V and J genes are TRBV5-6 and TRBJ1-1; D is undetermined. The germline V and J ends were trimmed by 7 bases and 6 bases, with 16 bases remaining between them. The CDR3 consists of 13 residues. Germline V CDR1 and CDR2: SGHDT, YYEEEE. DNA for the CDR3: TGTGCCAGCTCGTTGGCGAGGTTCTCTGAAGCTTTCTTT. It encodes CASSLARFSEAFF.

The CDR3 nucleotides read TGCGCCAGCAGCTCGGGACTAGCGGGAGTCTCGGATACGCAGTATTTT. Translated, it gives CASSSGLAGVSDTQYF. J is TRBJ2-3 and V is TRBV5-1, with 14 bases fitting TRBD2. The V gene's germline CDR1 is SGHRS and CDR2 YFSETQ. V shed 3 bases, J shed 6 bases, and the junction held 6 bases outside the gene matches. There are 16 residues in the CDR3. Together with reference TRBV5-1 and TRBJ2-3, the CDR3 gives the full variable domain: KAGVTQTPRYLIKTRGQQVTLSCSPISGHRSVSWYQQTPGQGLQFLFEYFSETQRNKGNFPGRFSGRQFSNSRSEMNVSTLELGDSALYLCASSSGLAGVSDTQYFGPGTRLTVL.

J is TRBJ1-4 and V is TRBV4-2; 7 nucleotides align to TRBD1. The germline CDR1 and CDR2 sequences are LGHNA and YNFKEQ. The CDR3 runs 13 residues. V was pared by 4 bases and J by 8 bases, with 4 bases of the junction left unmatched. Here the CDR3 DNA reads TGTGCCAGCAGCCTACAGGGGAGAGAAAAACTGTTTTTT. Its protein is CASSLQGREKLFF.

The V call is TRBV5-6, the J call TRBJ2-3; TRBD2 matches at 10 bases. CDR3 length: 15 amino acids. Per the germline V gene, CDR1 is SGHDT and CDR2 is YYEEEE. Trimming at V came to 5 bases and at J to 1 base, leaving 4 bases not matched to a gene. CDR3 DNA sequence: TGTGCCAGCAGTCCGAGCGGGGGGGGCACAGATACGCAGTATTTT. It specifies CASSPSGGGTDTQYF.